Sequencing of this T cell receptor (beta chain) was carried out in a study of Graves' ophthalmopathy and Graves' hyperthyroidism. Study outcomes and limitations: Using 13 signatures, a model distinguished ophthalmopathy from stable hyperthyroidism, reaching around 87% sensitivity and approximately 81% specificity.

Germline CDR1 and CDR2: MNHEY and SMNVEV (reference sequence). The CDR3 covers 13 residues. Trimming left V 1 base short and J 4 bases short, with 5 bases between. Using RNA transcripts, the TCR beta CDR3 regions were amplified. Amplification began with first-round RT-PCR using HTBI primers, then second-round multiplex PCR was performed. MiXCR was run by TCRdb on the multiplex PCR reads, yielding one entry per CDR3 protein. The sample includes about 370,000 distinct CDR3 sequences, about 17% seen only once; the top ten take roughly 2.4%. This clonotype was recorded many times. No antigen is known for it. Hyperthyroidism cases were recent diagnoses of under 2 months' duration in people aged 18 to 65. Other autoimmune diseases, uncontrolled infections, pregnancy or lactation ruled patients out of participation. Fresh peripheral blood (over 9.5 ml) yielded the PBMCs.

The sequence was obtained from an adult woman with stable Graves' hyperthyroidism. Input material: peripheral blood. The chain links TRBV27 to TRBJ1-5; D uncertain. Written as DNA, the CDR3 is TGTGCCAGCAGTTTATTTGCGAATCAGCCCCAGCATTTT. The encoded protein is CASSLFANQPQHF.